This is a list of T cell receptor beta chains from one sample in a study of blood T cell repertoires in COVID-19. Measured with immunoSEQ multiplex PCR; TCRdb has only the in-frame clones, and not every one. The sample yields 200,000 to 250,000 clones, about 88% seen once. Sequencing used PBMCs or T cells enriched from blood (not recorded which). Receptors originate from a woman aged 25 to 39 who had recovered from COVID-19. Each CDR3 is given with its conserved first and last residue. The order of the fields is CDR3 DNA, CDR3 protein, V gene, clone size, D gene, J gene. A D gene is named only where the DNA matches it firmly. Clone size is given for some rows only: seen once, a few or many times, or a class if the clone is expanded.

CDR3 DNA: TGCAGCGCAGGACAGGGTGAGAGTTCACCCCTCCACTTT
CDR3 protein: CSAGQGESSPLHF
V gene: TRBV29-1
clone size: .
D gene: TRBD1
J gene: TRBJ1-6

CDR3 DNA: TGTGCCAGCAGCTTAGGCCCGAGAGAGGTTGGGGAGGAGACCCAGTACTTC
CDR3 protein: CASSLGPREVGEETQYF
V gene: TRBV13
clone size: .
D gene: .
J gene: TRBJ2-5

CDR3 DNA: TGTGCCAGCAGTTCCAAGACAGGGGGCGCCTATGGCTACACCTTC
CDR3 protein: CASSSKTGGAYGYTF
V gene: TRBV27
clone size: .
D gene: TRBD1
J gene: TRBJ1-2

CDR3 DNA: TGTGCCAGCACCGGACTTGAGGAGACCCAGTACTTC
CDR3 protein: CASTGLEETQYF
V gene: TRBV7-9
clone size: .
D gene: .
J gene: TRBJ2-5

CDR3 DNA: TGTGCCAGCAGTCGTCTCCTAGCGACGAACACAGATACGCAGTATTTT
CDR3 protein: CASSRLLATNTDTQYF
V gene: TRBV11-2
clone size: once
D gene: .
J gene: TRBJ2-3

CDR3 DNA: TGTGCCAGCAGTTATGGGCAGTCACAGACCCAGTACTTC
CDR3 protein: CASSYGQSQTQYF
V gene: TRBV6-2/TRBV6-3
clone size: .
D gene: .
J gene: TRBJ2-5

CDR3 DNA: TGTGCCAGTAGTAGGACCAGGGCTTACTATGGCTACACCTTC
CDR3 protein: CASSRTRAYYGYTF
V gene: TRBV19
clone size: .
D gene: .
J gene: TRBJ1-2

CDR3 DNA: TGTGCCAGCAGTTATTCCCCAGACAATCAGCCCCAGCATTTT
CDR3 protein: CASSYSPDNQPQHF
V gene: TRBV6-5
clone size: .
D gene: .
J gene: TRBJ1-5

CDR3 DNA: TGTGCCAGCCTGGGACAAGTTCGGGAAAAACTGTTTTTT
CDR3 protein: CASLGQVREKLFF
V gene: TRBV18
clone size: once
D gene: .
J gene: TRBJ1-4

CDR3 DNA: TGTGCCAGCAGCTTAACGAGGGGGGGCATGGCAGATACGCAGTATTTT
CDR3 protein: CASSLTRGGMADTQYF
V gene: TRBV7-2
clone size: .
D gene: .
J gene: TRBJ2-3

CDR3 DNA: TGTGCCAGCACCCGAACAGTGAACACTGAAGCTTTCTTT
CDR3 protein: CASTRTVNTEAFF
V gene: TRBV7-9
clone size: .
D gene: .
J gene: TRBJ1-1

CDR3 DNA: TGTGCCAGCAGTGACCTTGGGGGCCTGTCAGAGACCCAGTACTTC
CDR3 protein: CASSDLGGLSETQYF
V gene: TRBV25-1
clone size: .
D gene: .
J gene: TRBJ2-5

CDR3 DNA: TGTGCCAGCAGCCAAGTGAGTGAGCAGTTCTTC
CDR3 protein: CASSQVSEQFF
V gene: TRBV14
clone size: .
D gene: .
J gene: TRBJ2-1

CDR3 DNA: TGTGCCAGCAGCCAGAACCGGGACAGTCAGCCCCAGCATTTT
CDR3 protein: CASSQNRDSQPQHF
V gene: TRBV3-1/TRBV3-2
clone size: .
D gene: TRBD1
J gene: TRBJ1-5

CDR3 DNA: TGTGCCAGCAGCTTCAACGGTAACACCGGGGAGCTGTTTTTT
CDR3 protein: CASSFNGNTGELFF
V gene: TRBV7-3
clone size: few
D gene: .
J gene: TRBJ2-2

CDR3 DNA: TGTGCCAGCAGTATTTTGACAGGGGGAACTAGTAGCAATCAGCCCCAGCATTTT
CDR3 protein: CASSILTGGTSSNQPQHF
V gene: TRBV2
clone size: .
D gene: TRBD1
J gene: TRBJ1-5

CDR3 DNA: TGTGCCAGCAGCTTAGGGACAGGGGTGTTTGAAAAACTGTTTTTT
CDR3 protein: CASSLGTGVFEKLFF
V gene: TRBV11-2
clone size: .
D gene: TRBD1
J gene: TRBJ1-4

CDR3 DNA: TGTGCCATCAGTGAGTCACAGCCGTCCACCGGGGAGCTGTTTTTT
CDR3 protein: CAISESQPSTGELFF
V gene: TRBV10-3
clone size: .
D gene: .
J gene: TRBJ2-2

CDR3 DNA: TGCAGCGTTGCCGTGGACAGACGCACAGATACGCAGTATTTT
CDR3 protein: CSVAVDRRTDTQYF
V gene: TRBV29-1
clone size: .
D gene: .
J gene: TRBJ2-3

CDR3 DNA: TGTGCCAGCTCACCACCGAGTTCCCGACTTGGAGCGGTCTACACCTTC
CDR3 protein: CASSPPSSRLGAVYTF
V gene: TRBV18
clone size: .
D gene: .
J gene: TRBJ1-2

CDR3 DNA: TGCGCCACCTCGGAAGGGGGGGGGCCAGCTTCTTCTATGGGATACACCTTC
CDR3 protein: CATSEGGGPASSMGYTF
V gene: TRBV4-3
clone size: .
D gene: .
J gene: TRBJ1-2

CDR3 DNA: TGCGCCAGCAGTAGCCTCACTGGGGCCAACGTCCTGACTTTC
CDR3 protein: CASSSLTGANVLTF
V gene: TRBV10-2
clone size: .
D gene: .
J gene: TRBJ2-6

CDR3 DNA: TGCGCCAGCAGCTTGCATACGACAGGGCCTAACAAAGAGACCCAGTACTTC
CDR3 protein: CASSLHTTGPNKETQYF
V gene: TRBV5-1
clone size: .
D gene: TRBD1
J gene: TRBJ2-5

CDR3 DNA: TGTGCCAGCTCACCACCGGTCAGGGCTGGGGCCAACGTCCTGACTTTC
CDR3 protein: CASSPPVRAGANVLTF
V gene: TRBV18
clone size: .
D gene: .
J gene: TRBJ2-6

CDR3 DNA: TGCGCCAGCAGATCCAGATCCTACGAGCAGTACTTC
CDR3 protein: CASRSRSYEQYF
V gene: TRBV23-1
clone size: .
D gene: .
J gene: TRBJ2-7

CDR3 DNA: TGTGCCAGCAGCCAAGGCAGGGGATTCGGCTACGAGCAGTACTTC
CDR3 protein: CASSQGRGFGYEQYF
V gene: TRBV3-1/TRBV3-2
clone size: .
D gene: .
J gene: TRBJ2-7

CDR3 DNA: TGTGCCAGCAGTGTCCGTTCTGGAAACACCATATATTTT
CDR3 protein: CASSVRSGNTIYF
V gene: TRBV25-1
clone size: .
D gene: .
J gene: TRBJ1-3

CDR3 DNA: TGCGCCAGCAGCCAAGAATCAGGACAGATGAACACTGAAGCTTTCTTT
CDR3 protein: CASSQESGQMNTEAFF
V gene: TRBV4-1
clone size: .
D gene: .
J gene: TRBJ1-1

CDR3 DNA: TGTGCCAGCACCCGTGATATCCTAACTAGTTCCTACGAGCAGTACTTC
CDR3 protein: CASTRDILTSSYEQYF
V gene: TRBV7-2
clone size: .
D gene: .
J gene: TRBJ2-7

CDR3 DNA: TGTGCCAGTAGTTCCCACAGGGGATGGGTTAGCAATCAGCCCCAGCATTTT
CDR3 protein: CASSSHRGWVSNQPQHF
V gene: TRBV19
clone size: .
D gene: TRBD1
J gene: TRBJ1-5

CDR3 DNA: TGTGCCAGCAGCGCCGCGGGGGTTGGGGCCCCGAACACTGAAGCTTTCTTT
CDR3 protein: CASSAAGVGAPNTEAFF
V gene: TRBV7-9
clone size: .
D gene: .
J gene: TRBJ1-1

CDR3 DNA: TGTGCCAGCAGCTTCGACCGGGGAGCCCTTAATCAGCCCCAGCATTTT
CDR3 protein: CASSFDRGALNQPQHF
V gene: TRBV7-2
clone size: .
D gene: .
J gene: TRBJ1-5

CDR3 DNA: TGTGCCAGCAGCAACGAGAGCTCTGGAAACACCATATATTTT
CDR3 protein: CASSNESSGNTIYF
V gene: TRBV21-1
clone size: .
D gene: .
J gene: TRBJ1-3

CDR3 DNA: TGTGCCAGCTCACCACAGGACGGAGCAGGGCAGCCCCAGCATTTT
CDR3 protein: CASSPQDGAGQPQHF
V gene: TRBV18
clone size: .
D gene: .
J gene: TRBJ1-5

CDR3 DNA: TGCGCCAGCAGCTCGGACAGGGGGGTGACTGAAGCTTTCTTT
CDR3 protein: CASSSDRGVTEAFF
V gene: TRBV5-1
clone size: .
D gene: TRBD1
J gene: TRBJ1-1

CDR3 DNA: TGTGCCAGCACCTCACTCGGGACAGACTCCTACGAGCAGTACTTC
CDR3 protein: CASTSLGTDSYEQYF
V gene: TRBV6-5
clone size: .
D gene: TRBD1
J gene: TRBJ2-7

CDR3 DNA: TGCGCCAGCAGCCGCCGGGACAGGGAGGATGAGCAGTTCTTC
CDR3 protein: CASSRRDREDEQFF
V gene: TRBV5-1
clone size: .
D gene: TRBD1
J gene: TRBJ2-1

CDR3 DNA: TGTGCCAGCAGCGCCCCTACCAGCGGGCTCGGCACAGATACGCAGTATTTT
CDR3 protein: CASSAPTSGLGTDTQYF
V gene: TRBV7-3
clone size: once
D gene: .
J gene: TRBJ2-3

CDR3 DNA: TGTGCCAGCAGCTTAGATCACACCACGCAGTATTTT
CDR3 protein: CASSLDHTTQYF
V gene: TRBV7-9
clone size: .
D gene: .
J gene: TRBJ2-3

CDR3 DNA: TGTGCCAGCAGCAGACTAGCGGGGGGGCTGGAGACCCAGTACTTC
CDR3 protein: CASSRLAGGLETQYF
V gene: TRBV6-5
clone size: few
D gene: TRBD2
J gene: TRBJ2-5

CDR3 DNA: TGTGCCAGCAGCTTAGGGACTTCCACAGATACGCAGTATTTT
CDR3 protein: CASSLGTSTDTQYF
V gene: TRBV11-2
clone size: .
D gene: .
J gene: TRBJ2-3

CDR3 DNA: TGCGCCAGCAGCTTGGCGGGAAACACTGAAGCTTTCTTT
CDR3 protein: CASSLAGNTEAFF
V gene: TRBV5-1
clone size: once
D gene: .
J gene: TRBJ1-1